The TCR beta chain under discussion was sequenced for a study of blood T cell repertoires in COVID-19. Background on the study: Some COVID-19 samples were acute and others convalescent; all came from the United States, Italy and Spain. T cells, B-cell-depleted T cells, or PBMCs supplied cDNA or gDNA.

This CDR3 is built from 13 residues. The V end lost 4 bases, the J end lost 2 bases, and 8 bases lay between the germline ends. Germline CDR1 SGHAT, CDR2 FQDESV (reference sequence). The method was immunoSEQ multiplex PCR; TCRdb's version includes in-frame clones alone and lacks a portion of them. The sample yields around 59,000 clones, 81% seen once. Of note for this clone: Other nucleotide sequences in the sample specify the same CDR3.

The TCR sequence derives from a woman of 80 years or more with active or convalescent COVID-19. This chain joins TRBV11-1 and TRBJ1-1, with D possibly TRBD1 on 5 matching bases. The sequenced sample was peripheral blood. CDR3 coding DNA: TGTGCCAGCAGCTGGCAGGGAAACACTGAAGCTTTCTTT. Translated: CASSWQGNTEAFF. The full variable domain, rest sourced from reference TRBV11-1 and TRBJ1-1, is EAEVAQSPRYKITEKSQAVAFWCDPISGHATLYWYRQILGQGPELLVQFQDESVVDDSQLPKDRFSAERLKGVDSTLKIQPAELGDSAMYLCASSWQGNTEAFFGQGTRLTVV.